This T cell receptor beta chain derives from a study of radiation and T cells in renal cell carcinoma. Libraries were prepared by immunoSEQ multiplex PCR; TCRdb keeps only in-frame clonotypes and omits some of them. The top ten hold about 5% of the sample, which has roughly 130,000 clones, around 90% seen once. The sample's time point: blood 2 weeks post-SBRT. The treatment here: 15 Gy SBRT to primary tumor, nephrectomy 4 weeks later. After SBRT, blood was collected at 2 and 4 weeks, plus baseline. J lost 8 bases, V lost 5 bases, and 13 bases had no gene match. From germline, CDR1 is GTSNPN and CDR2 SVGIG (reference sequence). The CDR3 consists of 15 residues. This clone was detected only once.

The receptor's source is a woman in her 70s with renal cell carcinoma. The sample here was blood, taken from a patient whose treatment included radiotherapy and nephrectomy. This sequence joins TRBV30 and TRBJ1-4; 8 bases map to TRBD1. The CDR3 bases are TGTGCCTGGGGCCTCCCGACAGGGGTTGACGAAAAACTGTTTTTT. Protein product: CAWGLPTGVDEKLFF.